This T cell receptor (beta chain) was identified during a study of blood T cell repertoires in COVID-19. Study-level information: T cells, B-cell-depleted T cells, or PBMCs supplied cDNA or gDNA.

The CDR3 runs 14 residues. Germline V gene sequence: CDR1 SNHLY, CDR2 FYNNEI. J lost 6 bases, V lost 4 bases, and 7 bases had no gene match. How the authors handled the data: The assay estimated nucleated cells by amplifying reference gene primers. Libraries were prepared by immunoSEQ multiplex PCR; TCRdb keeps only in-frame clonotypes and omits some of them. V and J calls and clone size are copied from that table; D and trimming were computed from the DNA. The sample has 100,000 to 150,000 clones, 70% to 85% seen once. The sequence was obtained from a woman in her fifties or sixties with acute or convalescent COVID-19. The sample consisted of peripheral blood. The rearrangement uses TRBV2 and TRBJ1-1, with 8 bases identical to TRBD1. In DNA, the CDR3 is TGTGCCAGCAGTGGAGCCGACAGGGGAGCTGAAGCTTTCTTT. Its translation: CASSGADRGAEAFF. The whole variable domain, filled in from reference TRBV2 and TRBJ1-1, reads EPEVTQTPSHQVTQMGQEVILRCVPISNHLYFYWYRQILGQKVEFLVSFYNNEISEKSEIFDDQFSVERPDGSNFTLKIRSTKLEDSAMYFCASSGADRGAEAFFGQGTRLTVV.